This T cell receptor beta chain was recovered during a study of cytomegalovirus exposure and HLA in healthy donors. This clone was seen just once. With 60 Vbeta and 13 Jbeta primers, the PCR was carried out. Repertoires were generated with immunoSEQ multiplex PCR, while TCRdb's copy carries only in-frame clones and drops some. The sample contains some 170,000 clones, 77% of which appear only once. Germline V gives CDR1 SGHAT, CDR2 FQDESV (reference sequence). With V trimmed by 4 bases and J by 7 bases, 12 bases remained unmatched. CDR3 length equals 16 residues. The V and J genes are TRBV11-1 and TRBJ2-1, with 8 nucleotides matching TRBD2. This TCR was sampled from an older woman in good health and CMV-seropositive. The sequencing sample was made of PBMCs. CDR3 protein: CASSWASGRRANEQFF. DNA for the CDR3: TGTGCCAGCAGCTGGGCTAGCGGGCGTCGGGCAAATGAGCAGTTCTTC.